The next 3 T cell receptor beta chains were all read from a single sample in a study of blood T cell repertoires in COVID-19. Assay: immunoSEQ multiplex PCR; the TCRdb copy retains only in-frame clones and omits some. The table includes roughly 55,000 clones, around three quarters detected once. Sequencing was done on a sample of peripheral blood. These TCRs come from a man aged 55-75 years with acute or convalescent COVID-19.

This clone occurred a few times. The rearrangement joins TRBV2 to TRBJ2-7, with D unresolved. Germline lookup yields CDR1 SNHLY and CDR2 FYNNEI. The CDR3 length is 14 residues. V dropped 2 bases and J dropped 9 bases, with 17 bases sitting between them. As DNA, the CDR3 is TGTGCCAGCAGTGAACTTGGCATCTCTCCTCGGCAGTACTTC. It translates to CASSELGISPRQYF. The full variable domain, its missing parts supplied by reference TRBV2 and TRBJ2-7, is EPEVTQTPSHQVTQMGQEVILRCVPISNHLYFYWYRQILGQKVEFLVSFYNNEISEKSEIFDDQFSVERPDGSNFTLKIRSTKLEDSAMYFCASSELGISPRQYFGPGTRLTVT.

This chain joins TRBV27 and TRBJ2-2, with 8 nucleotides matching TRBD1. The length of the CDR3 is 14 residues. Per the germline V gene, CDR1 is MNHEY and CDR2 is SMNVEV (reference sequence). J was trimmed by 4 bases and V by 6 bases; bases with no gene match: 4. In DNA, the CDR3 is TGTGCCAGCAGCCGGACAGGGATCACCGGGGAGCTGTTTTTT. This encodes CASSRTGITGELFF.

The V call is TRBV24-1, the J call TRBJ1-2; the D gene is possibly TRBD1 (5 bases). Trimming stripped 5 bases from V and 4 bases from J, with 28 bases between. Germline V gene sequence: CDR1 KGHDR, CDR2 SFDVKD. The CDR3 has 19 amino acids. The CDR3, as DNA: TGTGCCACCAGTGCCACTCCGGGACTTCCAGGAGGTCTAAGCTATGGCTACACCTTC. Protein product: CATSATPGLPGGLSYGYTF.